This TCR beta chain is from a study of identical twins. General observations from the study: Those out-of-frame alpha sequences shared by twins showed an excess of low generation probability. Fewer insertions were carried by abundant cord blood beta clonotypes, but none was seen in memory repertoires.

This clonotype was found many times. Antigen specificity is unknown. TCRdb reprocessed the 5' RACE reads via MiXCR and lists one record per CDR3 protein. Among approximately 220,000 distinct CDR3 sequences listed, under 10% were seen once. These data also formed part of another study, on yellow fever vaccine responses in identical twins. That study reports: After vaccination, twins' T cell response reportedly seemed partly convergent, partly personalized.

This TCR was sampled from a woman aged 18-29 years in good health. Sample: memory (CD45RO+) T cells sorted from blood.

The CDR3 here is CATSRDPPGLVSDTQYF. The CDR3, as DNA: TGTGCCACCAGCAGAGATCCGCCGGGACTAGTTTCAGATACGCAGTATTTT. The gene calls are TRBV15 and TRBJ2-3, with TRBD2 identical over 8 bases. From germline, CDR1 is LNHNV and CDR2 YYDKDF (reference sequence). V dropped 0 bases and J dropped 4; count of bases not matched to a gene: 9. CDR3 length equals 17 residues.